Listed here are 21 T cell receptor beta chains from one sample, sequenced in a study of blood T cell repertoires in COVID-19 (TCRdb year 2020). The method was the immunoSEQ multiplex PCR assay. This is the immuneACCESS table as TCRdb keeps it, with only in-frame sequences that have V and J called. A part of the clones is gone; compared with another copy, unresolved V genes explain less than half, and the rest is unexplained. In this sample the table shows 280,000 or so clones, more than 70% of which occur a single time. The ten top clones hold about 7% of the sample. The sequenced sample consisted of peripheral blood. The receptors here all came from a woman between 25 and 40 years old who had recovered from COVID-19.

The gene calls are TRBV30 and TRBJ1-2; D is unclear. The CDR3 is 13 amino acids. V lost 3 bases and J 6 bases, leaving 14 bases between the germline ends. Per germline, CDR1 GTSNPN and CDR2 SVGIG (reference sequence). This CDR3 is CAWREEPWDGYTF. CDR3 nucleotide sequence: TGTGCCTGGAGGGAGGAACCGTGGGATGGCTACACCTTC.

This chain uses TRBV25-1 with TRBJ2-7; maybe TRBD1 (6 bases). Per germline, CDR1 MGHDK and CDR2 SYGVNS. V was pared by 0 bases and J by 6 bases, with 18 bases between. The CDR3 totals 16 residues. The CDR3 loop is CASSEYAAGVFVEQYF. CDR3 in DNA: TGTGCCAGCAGTGAATACGCGGCAGGGGTTTTCGTCGAGCAGTACTTC.

The V and J genes are TRBV29-1 and TRBJ1-5; perhaps TRBD1 as D (5 bases). Per germline, CDR1 SQVTM and CDR2 ANQGSEA. The CDR3 totals 12 residues. V was shortened by 6 bases and J by 4 bases, with 10 bases between the two germline ends. As DNA, the CDR3 is TGCAGCGTCGGGACTATAAATCAGCCCCAGCATTTT. Protein product: CSVGTINQPQHF.

The chain recombines TRBV28 with TRBJ1-4, with 10 bases that match TRBD1. Germline V gives CDR1 MDHEN, CDR2 SYDVKM. The CDR3 has 13 residues. Losses at the gene ends were 11 bases for V and 7 bases for J; bases not matched to a gene: 7. CDR3 nucleotide sequence: TGTGCCGTCCCGGGACAGGGGTCTGAAAAACTGTTTTTT. Its translation: CAVPGQGSEKLFF.

A single count supports this clone. The chain joins TRBV3-1 (or the pseudogene TRBV3-2) to TRBJ2-2, with 9 bases aligning to TRBD1. The V gene's germline CDR1 is LGHDT and CDR2 YNNKEL (reference sequence). J gave up 3 bases and V 3 bases, and 2 bases lay outside the gene matches. This CDR3 is 15 amino acids long. DNA of the CDR3: TGTGCCAGCAGCCATCGGGACAGGGACACCGGGGAGCTGTTTTTT. As protein: CASSHRDRDTGELFF.

This chain joins TRBV24-1 and TRBJ2-2; TRBD1 matches 10 bases. CDR1 is KGHDR, CDR2 SFDVKD, per germline. The junction had 10 bases not matched to a gene; V was cut back by 4 bases and J by 3 bases. The CDR3 sequence is 18 residues long. Here the CDR3 reads CATSDLPRQGADTGELFF. In DNA form, the CDR3 reads TGTGCCACCAGTGACCTCCCGAGACAGGGGGCGGACACCGGGGAGCTGTTTTTT.

The J gene is TRBJ1-4, the V gene TRBV6-5; TRBD1 is a possible D gene (6 bases). V was clipped by 8 bases and J by 4 bases, with 11 bases between them. The germline V gene encodes CDR1 MNHEY and CDR2 SVGAGI. This CDR3 has 13 residues. The CDR3, as DNA: TGTGCCAGCGGGACGGACAGTAATGAAAAACTGTTTTTT. Protein product: CASGTDSNEKLFF.

This rearrangement joins TRBV5-6 to TRBJ1-6, with 10 bases fitting TRBD1. Germline V gene sequence: CDR1 SGHDT, CDR2 YYEEEE. V was pared by 4 bases and J by 18 bases, with 7 bases of the junction left unmatched. This CDR3 region has 12 residues. The CDR3 region is CASSARDRGPHF. DNA for the CDR3: TGTGCCAGCAGCGCGAGGGACAGGGGACCCCACTTT. The complete variable domain, with remaining parts taken from reference TRBV5-6 and TRBJ1-6, reads DAGVTQSPTHLIKTRGQQVTLRCSPKSGHDTVSWYQQALGQGPQFIFQYYEEEERQRGNFPDRFSGHQFPNYSSELNVNALLLGDSALYLCASSARDRGPHFGNGTRLTVT.

This sequence joins TRBV6-5 and TRBJ2-7; 7 nucleotides line up with TRBD1. Looked up from germline, CDR1 is MNHEY and CDR2 is SVGAGI. The CDR3 consists of 13 residues. V was clipped by 7 bases and J by 2 bases; unmatched bases: 5. The DNA for the CDR3 is TGTGCCAGCAAGGGACAGCAGACCTACGAGCAGTACTTC. Amino acid sequence: CASKGQQTYEQYF.

The chain is built from TRBV7-2 and TRBJ2-7; TRBD1 matches 9 bases. CDR1 is SGHTA, CDR2 FQGNSA, per germline. The CDR3 has 15 amino acids. Trimming at V came to 5 bases and at J to 1 base, leaving 6 bases not matched to a gene. This CDR3 reads CASSLGQGRSYEQYF. The CDR3, as DNA: TGTGCCAGCAGCCTTGGACAGGGGCGGTCCTACGAGCAGTACTTC.

This sequence joins TRBV5-1 and TRBJ1-6; no reliable D call. The CDR3 loop spans 14 amino acids. V gave up 1 base and J gave up 6 bases, with 8 bases separating them. Per germline, CDR1 SGHRS and CDR2 YFSETQ. The CDR3 DNA reads TGCGCCAGCAGCTTGACAGCTTTTAATTCACCCCTCCACTTT. It yields the protein CASSLTAFNSPLHF.

The chain uses TRBV7-9 and TRBJ2-1, with TRBD2 matching over 11 bases. Germline lookup yields CDR1 SEHNR and CDR2 FQNEAQ (reference sequence). The CDR3 contains 16 residues. J gave up 2 bases and V 6 bases, and 6 bases lay outside the gene matches. The CDR3 nucleotides read TGTGCCAGCAGGCACACTAGCGGGGGCGCCTACAATGAGCAGTTCTTC. This gives the protein CASRHTSGGAYNEQFF.

This chain joins TRBV7-2 and TRBJ2-1, with D tentatively TRBD1 (6 bases). The V gene's germline CDR1 is SGHTA and CDR2 FQGNSA. The V gene lost 5 bases and the J gene lost 4 bases, with 18 bases spanning the gap. The CDR3 runs 16 residues. CDR3 nucleotide sequence: TGTGCCAGCAGCCCTCTTCAGGGGTCTTCGTACAATGAGCAGTTCTTC. Its translation is CASSPLQGSSYNEQFF.

This clone has just a few counts. The chain carries TRBV5-1 and TRBJ2-2, with no clear D. V was shortened by 0 bases and J by 1 base, with 4 bases between the two germline ends. Germline-derived CDR1 and CDR2 are SGHRS and YFSETQ. The CDR3 is made up of 14 amino acids. Written as DNA, the CDR3 is TGCGCCAGCAGCTTGGCCAGGAACACCGGGGAGCTGTTTTTT. Encoded protein: CASSLARNTGELFF.

This rearrangement joins TRBV2 to TRBJ1-6; TRBD1 aligns across 7 bases. The V gene's germline CDR1 is SNHLY and CDR2 FYNNEI. This CDR3 has 14 residues. V shed 6 bases, J shed 3 bases, and the junction held 2 bases outside the gene matches. DNA of the CDR3: TGTGCCAGCAGACAGGGGATCTATAATTCACCCCTCCACTTT. Protein: CASRQGIYNSPLHF.

This clone was detected only once. This chain connects TRBV28 to TRBJ1-3; possibly TRBD1 for D (6 bases). V was trimmed by 4 bases and J by 1 base, leaving 8 bases between them. The germline CDR1 and CDR2 sequences are MDHEN and SYDVKM. The CDR3 has 14 amino acids. CDR3 nucleotide sequence: TGTGCCAGCAGTTCCACAGGGTCTGGAAACACCATATATTTT. The encoded protein is CASSSTGSGNTIYF.

This rearrangement joins TRBV6-5 to TRBJ1-4; maybe TRBD1 (6 bases). The CDR3 runs to 13 residues. V was trimmed by 5 bases and J by 5 bases, leaving 9 bases between them. From germline, CDR1 is MNHEY and CDR2 SVGAGI. CDR3 protein: CASSRTVNEKLFF. The CDR3 nucleotides are TGTGCCAGCAGTCGGACAGTAAATGAAAAACTGTTTTTT.

The rearrangement joins TRBV13 to TRBJ2-7, with a weak D call TRBD2 (6 bases). Trimming took 5 bases from V and 1 from J, leaving 15 bases between them. CDR3 length: 15 amino acids. Germline CDR1 is PRHDT and CDR2 is FYEKMQ (reference sequence). Here the CDR3 reads CASSARDGTSYEQYF. The CDR3 DNA follows: TGTGCCAGCAGCGCCCGGGACGGGACTTCCTACGAGCAGTACTTC.

The chain uses TRBV4-1 and TRBJ2-1, with TRBD2 identical over 10 bases. Germline assignment: CDR1 MGHRA and CDR2 YSYEKL. The CDR3 loop spans 14 amino acids. The J segment lost 14 bases and the V segment lost 11 bases, leaving 18 bases of the junction unmatched. The CDR3 coding sequence is TGCGCCGCGGCTGAGGAGGATAGCGGGGGGTTTAAGTTCTTC. This gives the protein CAAAEEDSGGFKFF.

The V gene is TRBV5-4, the J gene TRBJ1-2, with 11 bases fitting TRBD1. The CDR3 has 16 residues. CDR1 SGHNT and CDR2 YYREEE come from the germline V gene (reference sequence). V was clipped by 4 bases and J by 3 bases; unmatched bases: 8. CDR3 DNA: TGTGCCAGCAGCCCTAGGGGACAGGGGGGGGACTATGGCTACACCTTC. This sequence encodes CASSPRGQGGDYGYTF.

This sequence joins TRBV3-1 (or the pseudogene TRBV3-2) and TRBJ1-2; the D gene is possibly TRBD1 (5 bases). This CDR3 is built from 13 residues. Germline V gene sequence: CDR1 LGHDT, CDR2 YNNKEL (reference sequence). With 3 bases removed from V and 8 bases from J, the gap between germline ends came to 13 bases. In DNA, the CDR3 is TGTGCCAGCAGCCAGGGCAGGGATGACGGCTACACCTTC. This encodes CASSQGRDDGYTF.